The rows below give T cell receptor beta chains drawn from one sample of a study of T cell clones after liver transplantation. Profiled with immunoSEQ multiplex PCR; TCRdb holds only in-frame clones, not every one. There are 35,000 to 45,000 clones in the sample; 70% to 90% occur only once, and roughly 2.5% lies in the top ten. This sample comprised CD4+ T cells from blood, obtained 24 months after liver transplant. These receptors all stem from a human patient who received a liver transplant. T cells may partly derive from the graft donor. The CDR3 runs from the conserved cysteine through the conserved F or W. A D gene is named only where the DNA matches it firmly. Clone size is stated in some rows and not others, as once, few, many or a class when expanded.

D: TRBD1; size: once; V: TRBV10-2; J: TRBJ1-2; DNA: TGCGCCAGCAGTGACACCCGGACAGGGACTTATGGCTACACCTTC; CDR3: CASSDTRTGTYGYTF
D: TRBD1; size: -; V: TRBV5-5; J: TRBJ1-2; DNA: TGTGCCAGCAGCCCGGGGACAGTAGTGAACTATGGCTACACCTTC; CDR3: CASSPGTVVNYGYTF
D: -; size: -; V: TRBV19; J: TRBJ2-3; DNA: TGTGCCAGTAGTTTGAGGGGCACTAAGTCCACAGATACGCAGTATTTT; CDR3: CASSLRGTKSTDTQYF
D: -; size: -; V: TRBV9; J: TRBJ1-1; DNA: TGTGCCAGCACAGGGACAAACACTGAAGCTTTCTTT; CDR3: CASTGTNTEAFF
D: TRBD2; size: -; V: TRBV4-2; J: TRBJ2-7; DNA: TGTGCCAGCAGCCAAGATCCGGGGGGAAACTACGAGCAGTACTTC; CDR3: CASSQDPGGNYEQYF
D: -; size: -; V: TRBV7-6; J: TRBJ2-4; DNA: TGTGCCAGCAGCACCCGACCGGGGTCCAAAAACATTCAGTACTTC; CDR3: CASSTRPGSKNIQYF
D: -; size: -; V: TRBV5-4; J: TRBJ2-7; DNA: TGTGCCAGCAGAATGGGTTTCAGCTCCTACGAGCAGTACTTC; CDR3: CASRMGFSSYEQYF
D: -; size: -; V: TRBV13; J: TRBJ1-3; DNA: TGTGCCAGCAGCTCACTAGCGTTCACTGGAAACACCATATATTTT; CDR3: CASSSLAFTGNTIYF
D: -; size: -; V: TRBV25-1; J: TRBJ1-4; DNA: TGTGCCAGCAGTGCCGGACCAAATGAAAAACTGTTTTTT; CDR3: CASSAGPNEKLFF
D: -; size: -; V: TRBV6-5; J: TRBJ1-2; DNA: TGTGCCAGCAGTTTTACGGTCAGTCGGAAAGGCGGCTACACCTTC; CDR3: CASSFTVSRKGGYTF
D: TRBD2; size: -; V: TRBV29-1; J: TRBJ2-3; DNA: TGCAGCGTTCCCCTAGCGGGGGGGGGAACTGGGTTTACGCAGTATTTT; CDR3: CSVPLAGGGTGFTQYF
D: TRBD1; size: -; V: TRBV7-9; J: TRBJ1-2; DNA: TGTGCCAGCAGCTTAGGCGGGACAGGAGGCTATGGCTACACCTTC; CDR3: CASSLGGTGGYGYTF
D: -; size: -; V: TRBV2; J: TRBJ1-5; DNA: TGTGCCAGCAGTCGCATTGACACGAGCAATCAGCCCCAGCATTTT; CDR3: CASSRIDTSNQPQHF
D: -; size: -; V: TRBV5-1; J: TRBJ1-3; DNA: TGCGCCAGCAGTTCCGGAGTCTCTGGAAACACCATATATTTT; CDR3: CASSSGVSGNTIYF
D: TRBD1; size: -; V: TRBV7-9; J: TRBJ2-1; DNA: TGTGCCAGCAGCCCCGTGGGACAGGGGACCAATGAGCAGTTCTTC; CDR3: CASSPVGQGTNEQFF
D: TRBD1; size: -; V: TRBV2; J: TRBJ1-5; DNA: TGTGCCAGCAGTGACCCAGGGGGCGGGGGAAGAAATCAGCCCCAGCATTTT; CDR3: CASSDPGGGGRNQPQHF
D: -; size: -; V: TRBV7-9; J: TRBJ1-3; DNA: TGTGCCAGCAGCTCTCTATGGTCAGGGAAAGGAAACACCATATATTTT; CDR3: CASSSLWSGKGNTIYF
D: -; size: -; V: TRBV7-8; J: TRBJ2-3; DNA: TGTGCCAGCAGCTCGGCTGGCGGCCATAGCACAGATACGCAGTATTTT; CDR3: CASSSAGGHSTDTQYF
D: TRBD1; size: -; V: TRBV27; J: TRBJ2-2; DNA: TGTGCCAGCAGCCCTGGGACAGGGGTACCCGGGGAGCTGTTTTTT; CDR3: CASSPGTGVPGELFF
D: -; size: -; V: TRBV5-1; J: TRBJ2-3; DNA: TGCGCCAGCAGCTTGGGAGAGGGGGGTAACACAGATACGCAGTATTTT; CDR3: CASSLGEGGNTDTQYF
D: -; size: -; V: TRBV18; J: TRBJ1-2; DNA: TGTGCCAGCTCACCTGGGGTCATGGACGGCTACACCTTC; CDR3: CASSPGVMDGYTF
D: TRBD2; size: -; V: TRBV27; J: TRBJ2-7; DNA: TGTGCCAGCAGTTTAGTGAGGCAGCGGGAGGGGCCCCTCTCCTACGAGCAGTACTTC; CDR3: CASSLVRQREGPLSYEQYF
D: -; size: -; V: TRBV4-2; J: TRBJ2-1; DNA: TGTGCCAGCAGTTCACCCCCCCCCGGGTCTCTGTACAATGAGCAGTTCTTC; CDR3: CASSSPPPGSLYNEQFF
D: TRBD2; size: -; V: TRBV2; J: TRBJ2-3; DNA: TGTGCCAGCAGTGGGCGGAGCGGGGGGGCGACAGATACGCAGTATTTT; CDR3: CASSGRSGGATDTQYF
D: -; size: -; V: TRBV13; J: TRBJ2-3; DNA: TGTGCCAGCAGCCCTTCTTATCCAGATACGCAGTATTTT; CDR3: CASSPSYPDTQYF
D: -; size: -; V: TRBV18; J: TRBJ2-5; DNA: TGTGCCAGCTCAGAGAGACAGGTCCAACAGACCCAGTACTTC; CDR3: CASSERQVQQTQYF
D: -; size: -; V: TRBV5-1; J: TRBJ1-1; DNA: TGCGCCAGCAGCTCGGGACGGTTGAACACTGAAGCTTTCTTT; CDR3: CASSSGRLNTEAFF
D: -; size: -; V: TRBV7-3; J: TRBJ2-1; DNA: TGTGCCAGCAGCCCGGGGGGACAGGTGGGCCGGAATGAGCAGTTCTTC; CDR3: CASSPGGQVGRNEQFF
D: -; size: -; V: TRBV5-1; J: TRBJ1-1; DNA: TGCGCCAGCAGCAAGGAGGGGAGGGTGTACACTGAAGCTTTCTTT; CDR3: CASSKEGRVYTEAFF
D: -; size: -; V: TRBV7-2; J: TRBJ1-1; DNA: TGTGCCAGCAGCTTAGTTCAGAAGAACACTGAAGCTTTCTTT; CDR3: CASSLVQKNTEAFF
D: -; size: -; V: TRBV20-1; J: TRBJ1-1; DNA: TGCAGTGCTAGAGACGGTTTTGTGGCTTTCTTT; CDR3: CSARDGFVAFF
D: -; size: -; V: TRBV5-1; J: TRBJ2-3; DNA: TGCGCCAGCAGCCCCTCCTTGACCGCGCTCACAGATACGCAGTATTTT; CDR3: CASSPSLTALTDTQYF
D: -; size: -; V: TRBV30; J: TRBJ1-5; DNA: TGTGCCTGGAATAGGGGTCTTCAGCCCCAGCATTTT; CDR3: CAWNRGLQPQHF
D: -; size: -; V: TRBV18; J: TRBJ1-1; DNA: TGTGCCAGCTCACCCCTCGGGGTAGGCGTCACTGAAGCTTTCTTT; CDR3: CASSPLGVGVTEAFF
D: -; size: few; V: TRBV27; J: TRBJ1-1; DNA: TGTGCCAGCAGTGGACGGACAGTGGCTAGTACTGAAGCTTTCTTT; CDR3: CASSGRTVASTEAFF
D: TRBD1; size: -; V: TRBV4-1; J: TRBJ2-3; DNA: TGCGCCAGCAGCCAGGACAGGGGAAGCACAGATACGCAGTATTTT; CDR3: CASSQDRGSTDTQYF
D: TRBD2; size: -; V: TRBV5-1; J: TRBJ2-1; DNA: TGCGCCAGCCGCGCAATCGGGACTAGCGGGAGTCTAGAGAATGAGCAGTTCTTC; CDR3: CASRAIGTSGSLENEQFF
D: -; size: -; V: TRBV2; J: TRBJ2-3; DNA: TGTGCCAGCCGGAGGGACAGTAACGCAGATACGCAGTATTTT; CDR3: CASRRDSNADTQYF
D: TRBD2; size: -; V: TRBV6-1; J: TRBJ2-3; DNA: TGTGCCAGTAGCGGGAGGGCCGCAGATACGCAGTATTTT; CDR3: CASSGRAADTQYF
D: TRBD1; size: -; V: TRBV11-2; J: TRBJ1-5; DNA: TGTGCCAGCAGCCCCACCGGGACAGCTAATCAGCCCCAGCATTTT; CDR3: CASSPTGTANQPQHF
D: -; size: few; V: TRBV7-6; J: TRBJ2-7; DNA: TGTGCCAGCAGCTTAGGGTCGGGTTTTGGCGAGCAGTACTTC; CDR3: CASSLGSGFGEQYF
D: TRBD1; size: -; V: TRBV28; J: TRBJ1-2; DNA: TGTGCCAGCAGTTCGTCCGGGACAGGGTACTATGGCTACACCTTC; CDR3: CASSSSGTGYYGYTF
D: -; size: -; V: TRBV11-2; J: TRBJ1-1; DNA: TGTGCCAGCAGACGGGCCGGGCGCACTGAAGCTTTCTTT; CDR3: CASRRAGRTEAFF
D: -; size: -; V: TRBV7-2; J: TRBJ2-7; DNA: TGTGCCAGCAGCTTAGGGGGTCTTACAGAGGCCTACGAGCAGTACTTC; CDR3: CASSLGGLTEAYEQYF
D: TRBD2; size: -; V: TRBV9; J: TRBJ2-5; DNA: TGTGCCAGCAGCGTAGCTACGAGGGTAGCGGGGTCCTCCTATGCGGAGACCCAGTACTTC; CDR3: CASSVATRVAGSSYAETQYF
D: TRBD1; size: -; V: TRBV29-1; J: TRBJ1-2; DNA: TGCAGCGTTGTCGGACAGGGTGTCGGCTATGGCTACACCTTC; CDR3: CSVVGQGVGYGYTF
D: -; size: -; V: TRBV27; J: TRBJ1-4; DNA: TGTGCCAGCAGTTCGGATGCGCAAAAACTGTTTTTT; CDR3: CASSSDAQKLFF
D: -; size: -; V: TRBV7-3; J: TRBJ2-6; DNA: TGTGCCAGCAGCTTACATGGCAGGGACTCGTCTGGGGCCAACGTCCTGACTTTC; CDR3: CASSLHGRDSSGANVLTF
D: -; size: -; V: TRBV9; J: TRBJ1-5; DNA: TGTGCCAGCAGCGTAGCCGGGGACACCCGGCAGCCCCAGCATTTT; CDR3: CASSVAGDTRQPQHF
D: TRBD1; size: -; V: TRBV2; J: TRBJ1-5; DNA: TGTGCCAGCAGAACGGACAGGAGGACGGATCAGCCCCAGCATTTT; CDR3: CASRTDRRTDQPQHF
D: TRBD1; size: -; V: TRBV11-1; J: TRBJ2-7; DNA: TGTGCCAGCAGCCCCCGGGACAGGGGGTCCTACGAGCAGTACTTC; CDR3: CASSPRDRGSYEQYF
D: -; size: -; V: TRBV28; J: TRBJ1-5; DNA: TGTGCCAGCAGTTTAGAGGGACAGCCCCAGCATTTT; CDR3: CASSLEGQPQHF